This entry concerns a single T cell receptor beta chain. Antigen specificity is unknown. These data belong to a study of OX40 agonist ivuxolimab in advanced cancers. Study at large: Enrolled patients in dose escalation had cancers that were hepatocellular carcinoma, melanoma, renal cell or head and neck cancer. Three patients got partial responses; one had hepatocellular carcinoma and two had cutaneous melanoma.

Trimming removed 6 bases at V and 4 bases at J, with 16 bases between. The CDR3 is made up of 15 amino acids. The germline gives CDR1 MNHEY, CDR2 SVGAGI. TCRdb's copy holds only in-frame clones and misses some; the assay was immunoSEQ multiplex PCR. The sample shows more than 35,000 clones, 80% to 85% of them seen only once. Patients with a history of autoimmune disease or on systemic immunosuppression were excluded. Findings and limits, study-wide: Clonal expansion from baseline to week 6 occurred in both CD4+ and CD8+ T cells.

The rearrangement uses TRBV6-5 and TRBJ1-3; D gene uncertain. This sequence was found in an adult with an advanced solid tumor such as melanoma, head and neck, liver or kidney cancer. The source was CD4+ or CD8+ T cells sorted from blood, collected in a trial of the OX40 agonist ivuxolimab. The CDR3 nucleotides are TGTGCCAGCAGAGGGATGGTAGTAGGAGGAAACACCATATATTTT. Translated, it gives CASRGMVVGGNTIYF.